Each of the 19 T cell receptor beta chains below was sequenced from the same sample in a study of metastatic and nonmetastatic thyroid tumors. Patients had received no treatment of any kind before thyroid surgery. TCRdb re-clonotyped the PCR reads through MiXCR. The table includes 30,000 to 35,000 clones, approximately 17% detected once. The sequenced sample was blood. Every receptor here comes from a female donor with papillary thyroid cancer or a benign thyroid nodule (not recorded which). Some clones in this sample may be carry-over from other donors' samples.

This clone has at least ten counts. The chain employs TRBV6-1 and TRBJ1-5, with D perhaps matching TRBD1 (6 bases). This CDR3 is built from 14 residues. Germline V gives CDR1 MNHNS, CDR2 SASEGT. The V gene lost 5 bases and the J gene lost 5 bases, with 13 bases spanning the gap. The CDR3 here is CASSFRAGDQPQHF. Written as DNA, the CDR3 is TGTGCCAGCAGTTTCCGGGCAGGGGATCAGCCCCAGCATTTT.

Ten or more counts support this clone. The sample contains more than one DNA sequence encoding this CDR3. This chain uses TRBV4-2 with TRBJ1-2; 10 bases map to TRBD1. The V gene end was trimmed by 1 base and the J gene end by 4 bases; junction bases not matched to a gene: 6. Germline CDR1 is LGHNA and CDR2 is YNFKEQ. This CDR3 is 16 amino acids long. In DNA, the CDR3 is TGTGCCAGCAGCCAAGCCGGGACAGGGGCCCTCTATGGCTACACCTTC. Translated, it gives CASSQAGTGALYGYTF.

The chain has TRBV20-1 and TRBJ2-7; 9 bases are a match to TRBD1. The germline CDR1 and CDR2 sequences are DFQATT and SNEGSKA (reference sequence). V gave up 0 bases and J gave up 4 bases; unmatched junction bases: 7. This CDR3 has 15 amino acids. The CDR3 nucleotides are TGCAGTGCTAGAGATAGTGACAGGGGGGGGTACGAGCAGTACTTC. Its translation: CSARDSDRGGYEQYF.

The chain recombines TRBV5-4 with TRBJ1-4, with 10 nucleotides matching TRBD1. The CDR3 runs to 13 residues. J lost 7 bases, V lost 3 bases, and 0 bases had no gene match. Germline V gene sequence: CDR1 SGHNT, CDR2 YYREEE (reference sequence). As DNA, the CDR3 is TGTGCCAGCAGCTGGACAGGGGGTGAAAAACTGTTTTTT. It specifies CASSWTGGEKLFF.

About this clone itself: A read error may account for a junction end that differs from germline. The chain employs TRBV7-2 and TRBJ2-7; D may be TRBD2 (5 bases). The CDR3 sequence is 13 residues long. Germline loops: CDR1 SGHTA, CDR2 FQGNSA. The CDR3 DNA sequence: TGTGCCAGCAGCTTATCTAGCTCCCACGAGCAGTACTTC. Amino acids: CASSLSSSHEQYF.

The CDR3 sequence: CASSSGRLRSYEQYF. CDR3 nucleotide sequence: TGTGCCAGCAGTTCGGGACGGCTCCGCTCCTACGAGCAGTACTTC. The rearrangement joins TRBV6-2 or TRBV6-3 to TRBJ2-7; D tentatively reads TRBD1 or TRBD2 (5 bases each). This CDR3 contains 15 residues. Germline CDR1 MNHEY, CDR2 SVGEGT. The V end lost 4 bases, the J end lost 0 bases, and 13 bases lay between the germline ends.

The genes are TRBV20-1 and TRBJ1-2, with D unresolved. Germline loops: CDR1 DFQATT, CDR2 SNEGSKA (reference sequence). This CDR3 is built from 17 residues. V was pared by 0 bases and J by 0 bases, with 17 bases between. The CDR3 DNA reads TGCAGTGCTAGAGATCAAGTAGGGCCGGGCGCTAACTATGGCTACACCTTC. Translated: CSARDQVGPGANYGYTF.

This clone has a handful of counts. Germline and junction disagree at one end, which may indicate a read error. Other DNA sequences of this sample code for an identical CDR3. The chain has TRBV2 and TRBJ2-7; D may match TRBD1 or TRBD2 (5 bases each). The CDR3 contains 14 residues. Germline assignment: CDR1 SNHLY and CDR2 FYNNEI. Here the CDR3 DNA reads TGCGCCAGCAGAGCCGGGACGGGGAGTTACGAGCAGTACTTC. Its protein is CASRAGTGSYEQYF.

A word on this clone: The CDR3 end shows no conserved phenylalanine or tryptophan, and so a read error is likely. The chain carries TRBV5-5 and TRBJ1-4, with 7 bases lining up with TRBD1. After removal of 6 bases from V and 2 bases from J, the junction contained 7 bases not matched to a gene. CDR1 and CDR2 (germline): SGHKS, YYEKEE (reference sequence). This CDR3 has 15 residues. As DNA, the CDR3 is TGTGCCAGCATCTCGTACAGGGGTACTAATGAAAAACTGTTTCTT. Translated, it gives CASISYRGTNEKLFL.

This clone was picked up a small number of times. The chain joins TRBV4-1 to TRBJ1-1; 9 bases agree with TRBD1. The germline gives CDR1 MGHRA, CDR2 YSYEKL. J was trimmed by 6 bases and V by 4 bases; bases with no gene match: 6. This CDR3 is 14 amino acids long. In nucleotides, the CDR3 is TGCGCCAGCAGCCGGGACAGGGTTGTCTCTGAAGCTTTCTTT. Its protein is CASSRDRVVSEAFF.

In its sample, this clone was seen a few times. The chain joins TRBV20-1 to TRBJ2-7, with D hard to call. Per germline, CDR1 DFQATT and CDR2 SNEGSKA (reference sequence). This CDR3 is 15 amino acids long. The V and J ends lost 0 bases and 0 bases respectively, with 12 bases between them. The CDR3 nucleotides read TGCAGTGCTAGAGATGTCCAGAGACGCTCCTACGAGCAGTACTTC. It is translated as CSARDVQRRSYEQYF.

This clone was seen repeatedly, ten times or more. A read error is possible here, since a much larger clone lies one base away. This same CDR3 is encoded by further DNA sequences in the sample. The chain recombines TRBV11-2 with TRBJ2-3; possibly TRBD1 for D (5 bases). The CDR3 is 14 amino acids. V was shortened by 0 bases and J by 6 bases, with 10 bases between the two germline ends. CDR1 is SGHAT, CDR2 FQNNGV, per germline. The CDR3 nucleotides read TGTGCCAGCAGCTTAGAGGCAGGGCCTGATACGCAGTATTTT. Amino acid sequence: CASSLEAGPDTQYF.

The chain carries TRBV7-9 and TRBJ2-7; D is perhaps TRBD1 (6 bases). V was cut by 1 base and J by 6 bases, with 16 bases left in between. The CDR3 is 15 amino acids. The germline V gene encodes CDR1 SEHNR and CDR2 FQNEAQ (reference sequence). CDR3 nucleotides: TGTGCCAGCAGCTTAGGGGGGACACGGACCTGCGAGCAGTACTTC. Its translation is CASSLGGTRTCEQYF.

This clone has at least ten counts. V gene TRBV29-1 combines with J gene TRBJ2-1; 13 nucleotides match TRBD2. Germline lookup yields CDR1 SQVTM and CDR2 ANQGSEA. The CDR3 totals 15 residues. Trimming removed 0 bases from V and 5 bases from J; junction bases left unmatched: 1. The CDR3 spells CSVEEGLAGDNEQFF. The CDR3 nucleotides are TGCAGCGTTGAAGAAGGACTAGCGGGAGACAATGAGCAGTTCTTC.

This clone appeared a few times. The chain combines TRBV6-2 or TRBV6-3 with TRBJ2-1; D is undetermined. This CDR3 has 16 residues. Germline V gene data show CDR1 as MNHEY and CDR2 as SVGEGT. With 7 bases removed from V and 3 bases from J, the gap between germline ends came to 19 bases. The CDR3 loop reads CASTPASRSYYNEQFF. The CDR3 DNA sequence: TGTGCCAGCACGCCGGCGAGCCGGAGCTACTACAATGAGCAGTTCTTC.

This rearrangement joins TRBV25-1 to TRBJ1-1, with a tentative D call TRBD1 (5 bases). The germline V and J ends were trimmed by 1 base and 4 bases, with 13 bases remaining between them. CDR3 length equals 15 residues. From germline, CDR1 is MGHDK and CDR2 SYGVNS. The CDR3, as DNA: TGTGCCAGCAGTGAATCAGGAAGTAGGGGCACTGAAGCTTTCTTT. Protein: CASSESGSRGTEAFF.

This clone was recorded at least ten times. This chain connects TRBV15 to TRBJ2-1, with TRBD2 matching 7 bases. The CDR3 spans 13 residues. The V gene end was trimmed by 1 base and the J gene end by 9 bases; junction bases not matched to a gene: 3. CDR1 is LNHNV, CDR2 YYDKDF, per germline (reference sequence). The CDR3 region has the DNA TGTGCCACCAGCAGAGCGACTAGCTCTGAGCAGTTCTTC. This translates into CATSRATSSEQFF.

Many counts were recorded for this clone. This chain connects TRBV15 to TRBJ1-4; no clear D gene. V lost 0 bases, J lost 11 bases, and 16 bases lay in between. The length of the CDR3 is 15 residues. Germline V gene lookup returns CDR1 LNHNV and CDR2 YYDKDF (reference sequence). CDR3 DNA: TGTGCCACCAGCAGAGAACAGCTCACAGCGGATAAACTGTTTTTT. Encoded protein: CATSREQLTADKLFF.

This clone was recorded many times. The genes are TRBV6-4 and TRBJ2-1; 9 positions agree with TRBD2. Germline-derived CDR1 and CDR2 are MRHNA and SNTAGT. V lost 4 bases, J lost 3 bases, and 7 bases stayed unmatched. The CDR3 covers 16 residues. The CDR3 loop reads CASSAEPSGDYNEQFF. CDR3 nucleotides: TGTGCCAGCAGTGCCGAACCTAGCGGGGACTACAATGAGCAGTTCTTC.